Below are 25 T cell receptor beta chains sequenced from a single sample in a study of T cell changes during pregnancy in multiple sclerosis. Assay used: immunoSEQ multiplex PCR; TCRdb lists only in-frame clones, some missing. Among 60,000 or so clones listed, roughly nine tenths were seen once. This specimen was peripheral blood, taken before pregnancy. The receptor set was obtained from a female donor with multiple sclerosis, enrolled in a pregnancy study.

The V call is TRBV29-1, the J call TRBJ1-1; 12 nucleotides align to TRBD1. The CDR3 is made up of 16 amino acids. The V gene's germline CDR1 is SQVTM and CDR2 ANQGSEA. V gave up 4 bases and J gave up 1 base; unmatched junction bases: 7. This CDR3 reads CSVGRGQGAKNTEAFF. The CDR3 region has the DNA TGCAGCGTTGGTAGGGGACAGGGGGCGAAGAACACTGAAGCTTTCTTT. The full variable domain, in which reference TRBV29-1 and TRBJ1-1 provide the parts outside the CDR3, is SAVISQKPSRDICQRGTSLTIQCQVDSQVTMMFWYRQQPGQSLTLIATANQGSEATYESGFVIDKFPISRPNLTFSTLTVSNMSPEDSSIYLCSVGRGQGAKNTEAFFGQGTRLTVV.

The chain combines TRBV21-1 with TRBJ1-2; the table assigns TRBD1, which was not confirmed against the DNA. TRBV21-1 is a pseudogene segment. The CDR3 extends over 15 amino acids. CDR3 sequence reads: CASSRLGQWHYGYTF. The DNA for the CDR3 is TGTGCCAGCAGCAGGCTTGGGCAGTGGCACTATGGCTACACCTTC.

The chain couples TRBV2 to TRBJ1-3; weak D call: TRBD1 (5 bases). Germline V gene data show CDR1 as SNHLY and CDR2 as FYNNEI. The CDR3 spans 13 residues. Trimming took 11 bases from V and 2 from J, leaving 13 bases between them. CDR3 sequence: CASQGTPGNTIYF. In nucleotides, the CDR3 is TGTGCCTCTCAAGGGACTCCTGGAAACACCATATATTTT.

In its sample, this clone was seen once. The V and J genes are TRBV7-2 and TRBJ2-5; D is unclear. The CDR3 runs to 11 residues. Deletions cut 3 bases from V and 5 bases from J, with 4 bases between. Germline V CDR1 and CDR2: SGHTA, FQGNSA. The CDR3 protein is CASSFQETQYF. The DNA of the CDR3 is TGTGCCAGCAGCTTTCAGGAGACCCAGTACTTC.

The V call is TRBV7-2, the J call TRBJ2-3, with 10 bases fitting TRBD1. J lost 6 bases, V lost 5 bases, and 8 bases had no gene match. The V gene's germline CDR1 is SGHTA and CDR2 FQGNSA. This CDR3 comprises 15 residues. The CDR3 DNA sequence: TGTGCCAGCAGCCTTTTTGACAGGGGGCTTGATACGCAGTATTTT. Translation gives CASSLFDRGLDTQYF.

The rearrangement uses TRBV30 and TRBJ2-1; 9 bases align to TRBD2. V lost 0 bases to trimming and J lost 13 bases; unmatched junction nucleotides: 7. This CDR3 spans 13 amino acids. In germline, CDR1 is GTSNPN, CDR2 SVGIG (reference sequence). CDR3: CAWSVLAGGPQFF. The DNA of the CDR3 is TGTGCCTGGAGTGTACTGGCGGGGGGGCCTCAGTTCTTC. Full variable domain (outside the CDR3, taken from reference TRBV30 and TRBJ2-1): SQTIHQWPATLVQPVGSPLSLECTVEGTSNPNLYWYRQAAGRGLQLLFYSVGIGQISSEVPQNLSASRPQDRQFILSSKKLLLSDSGFYLCAWSVLAGGPQFFGPGTRLTVL.

The V call is TRBV10-3, the J call TRBJ1-6, with 9 bases that match TRBD1. The V and J ends lost 4 bases and 7 bases, in that order; junction bases with no gene match: 8. CDR3 length equals 16 residues. Germline V gene lookup returns CDR1 ENHRY and CDR2 SYGVKD. Here the CDR3 DNA reads TGTGCCATCAGTGCGACCGGGACAGGGTTAAATTCACCCCTCCACTTT. Its translation is CAISATGTGLNSPLHF.

The chain carries TRBV25-1 and TRBJ1-5; a weak D match, TRBD1 (5 bases). CDR1 and CDR2 (germline): MGHDK, SYGVNS. The V and J ends lost 2 bases and 2 bases respectively, with 7 bases between them. The CDR3 sequence is 14 residues long. The CDR3 region has the DNA TGTGCCAGCAGTGAAGAAGGGGGCAATCAGCCCCAGCATTTT. Translation: CASSEEGGNQPQHF.

The V gene is TRBV15, the J gene TRBJ1-1; D unclear. The CDR3 totals 12 residues. Germline V gene lookup returns CDR1 LNHNV and CDR2 YYDKDF (reference sequence). V lost 5 bases, J lost 4 bases, and 8 bases lay in between. The CDR3 protein is CATSARSTEAFF. The CDR3 DNA reads as TGTGCCACCAGCGCCCGGAGCACTGAAGCTTTCTTT.

This chain links TRBV5-3 with TRBJ1-2, with D hard to call. TRBV5-3 is annotated as an ORF whose role is uncertain. This CDR3 has 14 amino acids. Trimming cost V 2 bases and J 0 bases, with 8 bases left between them. CDR3 sequence: CARSLIRANYGYTF. CDR3 DNA sequence: TGTGCCAGAAGCTTAATTCGTGCTAACTATGGCTACACCTTC.

The chain recombines TRBV5-1 with TRBJ2-2; D gene uncertain. Germline values: CDR1 SGHRS, CDR2 YFSETQ. Trimming shortened V by 0 bases and J by 0 bases, and 3 bases separated the two germline ends. The CDR3 runs to 14 residues. CDR3 sequence reads: CASSLDTNTGELFF. DNA of the CDR3: TGCGCCAGCAGCTTGGACACGAACACCGGGGAGCTGTTTTTT.

The chain carries TRBV18 and TRBJ2-7; 13 positions match TRBD2. Germline loops: CDR1 KGHSH, CDR2 LQKENI. V dropped 6 bases and J dropped 9; count of bases not matched to a gene: 8. This CDR3 is built from 14 residues. CDR3 bases: TGTGCCAGCTCGCCCCCGACTAGCGGGGGGTGGCAGTACTTC. It codes for CASSPPTSGGWQYF. Using reference TRBV18 and TRBJ2-7 for the parts outside the CDR3, the full variable domain is NAGVMQNPRHLVRRRGQEARLRCSPMKGHSHVYWYRQLPEEGLKFMVYLQKENIIDESGMPKERFSAEFPKEGPSILRIQQVVRGDSAAYFCASSPPTSGGWQYFGPGTRLTVT.

V is TRBV5-6 and J is TRBJ1-1, with D possibly matching TRBD1 (6 bases). Per germline, CDR1 SGHDT and CDR2 YYEEEE. The CDR3 loop spans 15 amino acids. V was cut by 0 bases and J by 4 bases, with 13 bases left in between. This chain's CDR3 is CASSLGHRVATEAFF. The CDR3 DNA reads TGTGCCAGCAGCTTGGGACACAGGGTCGCCACTGAAGCTTTCTTT.

This clone was counted only a few times. The rearrangement uses TRBV6-4 and TRBJ1-1, with 9 bases identical to TRBD1. CDR1 MRHNA and CDR2 SNTAGT come from the germline V gene. The CDR3 sequence is 14 residues long. The J segment lost 4 bases and the V segment lost 0 bases, leaving 0 bases of the junction unmatched. The CDR3, as DNA: TGTGCCAGCAGTGACTCGACAGGGGGCACTGAAGCTTTCTTT. Encoded protein: CASSDSTGGTEAFF.

The V gene is TRBV5-6, the J gene TRBJ2-7, with no clear D. CDR1 is SGHDT and CDR2 is YYEEEE in the germline V gene. Trimming removed 0 bases at V and 7 bases at J, with 14 bases between. CDR3 length equals 14 residues. This chain's CDR3 is CASSLAGPSWEQYF. The CDR3 DNA reads as TGTGCCAGCAGCTTGGCGGGTCCCTCCTGGGAGCAGTACTTC.

The genes are TRBV10-3 and TRBJ2-7; a possible D gene is TRBD2 (7 bases). CDR1 and CDR2 (germline): ENHRY, SYGVKD. This CDR3 region has 12 residues. The V gene lost 6 bases and the J gene lost 5 bases, with 11 bases spanning the gap. The CDR3 DNA sequence: TGTGCCATCAGGGGAGGGGGGAACGAGCAGTACTTC. It is translated as CAIRGGGNEQYF.

This sequence joins TRBV7-2 and TRBJ2-3, with D hard to call. The ends were cut back, 5 bases at V and 6 bases at J, with 12 bases in the middle. Germline V gene lookup returns CDR1 SGHTA and CDR2 FQGNSA. The CDR3 length is 13 residues. The CDR3 bases are TGTGCCAGCAGCCCTGAGGCGGCGGATACGCAGTATTTT. Amino acid sequence: CASSPEAADTQYF.

This chain uses TRBV27 with TRBJ2-1; 7 bases are shared with TRBD1. CDR1 and CDR2 from the germline V gene are MNHEY and SMNVEV (reference sequence). The CDR3 is 15 residues long. The V and J ends lost 3 bases and 6 bases, in that order; junction bases with no gene match: 8. This CDR3 reads CASSFGQGDPNEQFF. DNA of the CDR3: TGTGCCAGCAGTTTTGGGCAGGGGGACCCCAATGAGCAGTTCTTC.

The chain recombines TRBV5-5 with TRBJ2-1; the D is unclear. The CDR3 sequence is 12 residues long. Germline-derived CDR1 and CDR2 are SGHKS and YYEKEE (reference sequence). V was cut by 1 base and J by 3 bases, with 2 bases left in between. The CDR3 here is CASSLYYNEQFF. The CDR3 DNA reads TGTGCCAGCAGCTTGTACTACAATGAGCAGTTCTTC.

CDR3 coding DNA: TGTGCCAGCAGCCAAGAACGGAGCGGACTAACCTACGAGCAGTACTTC. This sequence encodes CASSQERSGLTYEQYF. The V and J genes are TRBV4-2 and TRBJ2-7; the D gene is possibly TRBD2 (6 bases). The germline V gene has CDR1 LGHNA and CDR2 YNFKEQ. V dropped 0 bases and J dropped 2 bases, with 14 bases sitting between them. The CDR3 length is 16 residues.

The gene calls are TRBV5-1 and TRBJ2-1; 9 nucleotides align to TRBD2. CDR3 length: 16 amino acids. J was trimmed by 6 bases and V by 7 bases; bases with no gene match: 14. From germline, CDR1 is SGHRS and CDR2 YFSETQ. The CDR3, as DNA: TGCGCCAGCCTACTGGGCGGGGGGGCCGGTGCCAATGAGCAGTTCTTC. It yields the protein CASLLGGGAGANEQFF.

The chain has TRBV12-5 and TRBJ1-5; D is uncertain. Germline CDR1 and CDR2: LGHNT and FRNRAP. V was shortened by 6 bases and J by 13 bases, with 16 bases between the two germline ends. This CDR3 is 12 amino acids long. The CDR3 DNA reads as TGTGCTAGTGGCTCCACCCTGGGGAGGCAGCATTTT. Protein sequence: CASGSTLGRQHF.

The chain couples TRBV9 to TRBJ1-3; the D gene is possibly TRBD1 (5 bases). Germline CDR1 SGDLS, CDR2 YYNGEE. V dropped 0 bases and J dropped 0 bases, with 13 bases sitting between them. The CDR3 totals 17 residues. CDR3 in DNA: TGTGCCAGCAGCGTAGTTGACAGCGCTAGCTCTGGAAACACCATATATTTT. It translates to CASSVVDSASSGNTIYF.

V is TRBV6-6 and J is TRBJ1-1, with D perhaps TRBD1 (6 bases). The CDR3 extends over 14 amino acids. V shed 2 bases and J shed 1 base, with 8 bases lying between them. The germline V gene encodes CDR1 MNHNY and CDR2 SVGAGI (reference sequence). Here the CDR3 DNA reads TGTGCCAGCAGTTACCCAGGGGAGAACACTGAAGCTTTCTTT. Amino acids: CASSYPGENTEAFF.

This clone has only a few counts. This sequence joins TRBV6-4 and TRBJ2-1, with 10 bases fitting TRBD2. This CDR3 comprises 14 residues. CDR1 and CDR2 (germline): MRHNA, SNTAGT. The J segment lost 6 bases and the V segment lost 2 bases, leaving 1 base of the junction unmatched. This CDR3 reads CASSDSGGANEQFF. In DNA form, the CDR3 reads TGTGCCAGCAGTGACAGCGGGGGGGCCAATGAGCAGTTCTTC.